This TCR beta chain was observed in a study of shared clonotypes between healthy human individuals. Libraries were prepared by immunoSEQ multiplex PCR; TCRdb keeps only in-frame clonotypes and omits some of them. This table has 600,000 to 750,000 clones, roughly 88% appearing once. The receptor's source is a man younger than 35 in good health. Some clones in this sample may be carry-over from other donors' samples. Sequencing was done on a sample of memory CD8+ T cells from PBMCs. Subset given: CD45RO+ cells pooled with CCR7-negative TemRA cells.

CDR3 protein: CASSLGPYGYTF. The CDR3 DNA is TGTGCCAGCAGTTTAGGTCCCTATGGCTACACCTTC. The V call is TRBV28, the J call TRBJ1-2; D ambiguous. There are 12 residues in the CDR3. Germline CDR1 MDHEN, CDR2 SYDVKM. Trimming pared 2 bases from V and 4 bases from J, leaving 5 bases between.